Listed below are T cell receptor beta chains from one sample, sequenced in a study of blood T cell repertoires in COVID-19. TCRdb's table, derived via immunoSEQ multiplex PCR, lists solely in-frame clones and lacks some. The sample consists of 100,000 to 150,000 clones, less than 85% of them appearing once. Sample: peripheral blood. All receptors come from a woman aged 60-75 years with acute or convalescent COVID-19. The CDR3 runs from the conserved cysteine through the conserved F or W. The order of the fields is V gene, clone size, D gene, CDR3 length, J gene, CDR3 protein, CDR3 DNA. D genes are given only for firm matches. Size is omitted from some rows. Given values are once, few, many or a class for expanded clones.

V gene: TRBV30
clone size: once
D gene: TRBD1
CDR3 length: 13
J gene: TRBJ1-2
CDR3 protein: CAWSLTGESGYTF
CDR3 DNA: TGTGCCTGGAGTCTCACAGGGGAGAGCGGCTACACCTTC

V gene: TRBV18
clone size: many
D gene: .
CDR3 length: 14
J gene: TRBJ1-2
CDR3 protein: CASSPTGLRNGYTF
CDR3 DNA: TGTGCCAGCTCACCGACGGGACTTAGGAATGGCTACACCTTC

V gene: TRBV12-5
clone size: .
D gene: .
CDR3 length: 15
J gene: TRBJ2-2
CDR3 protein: CASGLSGANTGELFF
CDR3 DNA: TGTGCTAGTGGTTTGTCAGGCGCGAACACCGGGGAGCTGTTTTTT

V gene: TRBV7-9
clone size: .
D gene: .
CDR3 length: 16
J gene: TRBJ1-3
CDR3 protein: CASSLTEAPIRNTIYF
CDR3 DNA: TGTGCCAGCAGCTTGACAGAAGCCCCAATTAGAAACACCATATATTTT

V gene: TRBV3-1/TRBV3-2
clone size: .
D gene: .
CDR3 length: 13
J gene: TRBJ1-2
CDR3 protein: CASSQGGYYGYTF
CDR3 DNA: TGTGCCAGCAGCCAAGGAGGGTACTATGGCTACACCTTC

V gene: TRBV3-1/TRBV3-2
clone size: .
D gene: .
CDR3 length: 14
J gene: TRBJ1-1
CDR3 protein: CASSQSDRPSEAFF
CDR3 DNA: TGTGCCAGCAGCCAATCTGACAGGCCCTCTGAAGCTTTCTTT

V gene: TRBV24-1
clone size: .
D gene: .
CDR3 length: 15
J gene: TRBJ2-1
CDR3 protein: CATSERTSSYNEQFF
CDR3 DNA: TGTGCCACCAGTGAGAGGACAAGCTCCTACAATGAGCAGTTCTTC

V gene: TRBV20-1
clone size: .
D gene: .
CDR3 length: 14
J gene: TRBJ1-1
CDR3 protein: CSASGASGATEAFF
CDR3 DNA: TGCAGTGCTAGTGGGGCTAGTGGGGCCACTGAAGCTTTCTTT

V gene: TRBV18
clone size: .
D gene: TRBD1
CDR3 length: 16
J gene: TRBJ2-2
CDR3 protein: CASSPGQGVNGGELFF
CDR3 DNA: TGTGCCAGCTCACCCGGACAGGGGGTAAATGGCGGGGAGCTGTTTTTT

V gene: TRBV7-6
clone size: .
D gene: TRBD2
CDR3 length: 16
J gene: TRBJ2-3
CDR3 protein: CASSFTSGGRRDTQYF
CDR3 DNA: TGTGCCAGCAGCTTCACTAGCGGGGGCCGTAGAGATACGCAGTATTTT

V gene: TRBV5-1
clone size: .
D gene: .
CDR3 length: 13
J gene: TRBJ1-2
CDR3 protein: CASRQGLNYGYTF
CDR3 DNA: TGCGCCAGCAGACAGGGTCTGAACTATGGCTACACCTTC

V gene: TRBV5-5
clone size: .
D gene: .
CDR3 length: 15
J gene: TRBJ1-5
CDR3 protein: CASSLAGTGTQPQHF
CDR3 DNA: TGTGCCAGCAGCTTGGCCGGAACAGGTACTCAGCCCCAGCATTTT

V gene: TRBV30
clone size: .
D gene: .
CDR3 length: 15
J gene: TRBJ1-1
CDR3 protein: CAWRKKGNGDTEAFF
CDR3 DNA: TGTGCCTGGAGGAAGAAGGGGAATGGGGACACTGAAGCTTTCTTT

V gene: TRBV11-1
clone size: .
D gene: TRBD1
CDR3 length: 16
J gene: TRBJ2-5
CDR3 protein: CASSAPDRATEETQYF
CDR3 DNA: TGTGCCAGCAGCGCGCCTGACAGGGCTACCGAAGAGACCCAGTACTTC

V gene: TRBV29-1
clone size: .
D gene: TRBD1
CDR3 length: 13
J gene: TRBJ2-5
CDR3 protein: CSVRGGQGETQYF
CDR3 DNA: TGCAGCGTTCGCGGGGGACAGGGGGAGACCCAGTACTTC

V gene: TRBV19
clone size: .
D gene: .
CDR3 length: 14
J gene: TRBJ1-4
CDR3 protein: CASRPLQGNEKLFF
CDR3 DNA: TGTGCCAGTAGGCCTCTCCAGGGGAATGAAAAACTGTTTTTT

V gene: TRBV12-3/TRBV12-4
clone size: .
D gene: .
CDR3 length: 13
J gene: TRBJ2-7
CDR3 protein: CASRRDTSYEQYF
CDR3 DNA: TGTGCCAGCAGGCGCGACACCTCCTACGAGCAGTACTTC

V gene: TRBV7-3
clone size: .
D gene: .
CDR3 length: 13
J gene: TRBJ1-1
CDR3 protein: CASSLQQAAEAFF
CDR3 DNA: TGTGCCAGCAGCTTACAACAGGCGGCTGAAGCTTTCTTT

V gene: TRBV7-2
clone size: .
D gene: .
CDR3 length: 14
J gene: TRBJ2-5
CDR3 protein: CASSTWAGEQTQYF
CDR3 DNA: TGTGCCAGCAGCACATGGGCCGGGGAACAGACCCAGTACTTC

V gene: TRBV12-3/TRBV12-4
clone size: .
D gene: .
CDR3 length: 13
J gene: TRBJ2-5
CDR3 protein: CASSFLLAETQYF
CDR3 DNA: TGTGCCAGCAGTTTCTTGCTAGCCGAGACCCAGTACTTC

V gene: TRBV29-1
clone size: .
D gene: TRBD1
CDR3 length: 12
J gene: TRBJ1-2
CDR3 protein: CSPGDRAGGYTF
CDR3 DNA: TGCAGCCCTGGGGACAGGGCAGGTGGCTACACCTTC

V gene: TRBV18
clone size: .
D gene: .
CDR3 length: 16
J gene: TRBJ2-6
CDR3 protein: CASSPAGASGANVLTF
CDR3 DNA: TGTGCCAGCTCACCAGCAGGGGCCTCTGGGGCCAACGTCCTGACTTTC

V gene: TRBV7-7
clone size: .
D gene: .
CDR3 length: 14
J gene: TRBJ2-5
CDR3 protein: CASSPGSPQETQYF
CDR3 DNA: TGTGCCAGCAGCCCCGGTAGCCCCCAAGAGACCCAGTACTTC

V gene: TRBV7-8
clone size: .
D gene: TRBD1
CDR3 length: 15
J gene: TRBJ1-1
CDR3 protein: CASSWGTGMNTEAFF
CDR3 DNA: TGTGCCAGCAGCTGGGGGACAGGGATGAACACTGAAGCTTTCTTT

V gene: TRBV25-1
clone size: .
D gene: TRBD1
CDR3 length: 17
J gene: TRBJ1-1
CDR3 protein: CASRGALGQGVNTEAFF
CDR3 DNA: TGTGCCAGCCGAGGCGCCCTTGGACAGGGTGTGAACACTGAAGCTTTCTTT

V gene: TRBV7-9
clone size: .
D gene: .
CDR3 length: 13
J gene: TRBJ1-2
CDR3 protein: CASSAKQGNGYTF
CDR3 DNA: TGTGCCAGCAGCGCGAAACAGGGAAATGGCTACACCTTC

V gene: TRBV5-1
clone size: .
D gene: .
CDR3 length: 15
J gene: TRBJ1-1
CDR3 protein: CASTPQPGGNTEAFF
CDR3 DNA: TGCGCCAGCACCCCCCAGCCCGGCGGGAACACTGAAGCTTTCTTT

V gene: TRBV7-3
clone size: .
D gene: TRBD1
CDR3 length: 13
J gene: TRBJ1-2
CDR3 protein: CASSPRDSDGYTF
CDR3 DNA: TGTGCCAGCAGCCCTCGGGACAGCGATGGCTACACCTTC

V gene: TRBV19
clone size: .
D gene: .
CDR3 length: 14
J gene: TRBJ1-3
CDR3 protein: CATEAGAGGNTIYF
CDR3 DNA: TGTGCCACCGAAGCAGGCGCAGGTGGAAACACCATATATTTT

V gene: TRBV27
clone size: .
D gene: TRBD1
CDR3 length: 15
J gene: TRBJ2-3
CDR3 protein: CASSFWQGAGDTQYF
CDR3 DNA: TGTGCCAGCAGTTTTTGGCAGGGGGCAGGAGATACGCAGTATTTT

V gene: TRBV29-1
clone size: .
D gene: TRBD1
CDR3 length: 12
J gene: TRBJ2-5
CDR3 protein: CSVRQGAGTQYF
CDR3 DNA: TGCAGCGTACGGCAGGGGGCAGGGACCCAGTACTTC

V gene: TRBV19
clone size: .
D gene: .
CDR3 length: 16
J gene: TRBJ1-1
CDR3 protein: CASSIVRGGAATEAFF
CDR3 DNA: TGTGCCAGTAGTATAGTAAGAGGGGGGGCCGCCACTGAAGCTTTCTTT

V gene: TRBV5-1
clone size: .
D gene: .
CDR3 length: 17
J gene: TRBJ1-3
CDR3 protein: CASSLGVVGASGNTIYF
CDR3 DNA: TGCGCCAGCAGCTTGGGCGTTGTAGGGGCCTCTGGAAACACCATATATTTT

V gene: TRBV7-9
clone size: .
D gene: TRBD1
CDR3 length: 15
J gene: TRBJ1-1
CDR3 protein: CASSSQGGANTEAFF
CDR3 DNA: TGTGCCAGCAGCTCCCAAGGGGGCGCGAACACTGAAGCTTTCTTT

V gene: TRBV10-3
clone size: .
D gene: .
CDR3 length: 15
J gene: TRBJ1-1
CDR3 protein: CAISESNSLNTEAFF
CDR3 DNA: TGTGCCATCAGTGAGTCCAACTCCTTGAACACTGAAGCTTTCTTT

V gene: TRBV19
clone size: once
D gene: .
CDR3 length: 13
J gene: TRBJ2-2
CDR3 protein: CASSMSGTGELFF
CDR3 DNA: TGTGCCAGTAGTATGTCAGGGACCGGGGAGCTGTTTTTT

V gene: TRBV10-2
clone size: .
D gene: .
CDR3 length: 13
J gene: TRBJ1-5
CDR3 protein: CASSIRDYQPQHF
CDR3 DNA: TGCGCCAGCAGTATCCGGGACTATCAGCCCCAGCATTTT

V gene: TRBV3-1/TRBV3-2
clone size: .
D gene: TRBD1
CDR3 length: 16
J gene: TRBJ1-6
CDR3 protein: CASSHDTGGYNSPLHF
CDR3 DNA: TGTGCCAGCAGCCACGATACAGGGGGTTATAATTCACCCCTCCACTTT

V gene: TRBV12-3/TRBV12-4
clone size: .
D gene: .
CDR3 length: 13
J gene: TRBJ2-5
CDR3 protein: CASSHAPGHPQYF
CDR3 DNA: TGTGCCAGCAGCCACGCCCCCGGACATCCTCAGTACTTC

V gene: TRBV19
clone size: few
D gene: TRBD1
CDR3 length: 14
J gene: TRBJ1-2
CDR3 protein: CASSDRDRAYGYTF
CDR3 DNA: TGTGCCAGTAGTGACCGGGACAGAGCCTATGGCTACACCTTC

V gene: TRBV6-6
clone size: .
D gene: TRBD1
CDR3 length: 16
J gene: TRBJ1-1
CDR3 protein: CASRPTGGERNTEAFF
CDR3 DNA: TGTGCCAGCAGGCCGACAGGGGGAGAGCGGAACACTGAAGCTTTCTTT

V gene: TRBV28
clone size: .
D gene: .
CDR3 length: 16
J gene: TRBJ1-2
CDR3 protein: CASSLLSDLTNYGYTF
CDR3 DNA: TGTGCCAGCAGTTTATTGAGTGATCTAACTAACTATGGCTACACCTTC

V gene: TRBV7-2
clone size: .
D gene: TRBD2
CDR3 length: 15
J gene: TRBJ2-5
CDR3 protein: CASSLGGLGGETQYF
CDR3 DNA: TGTGCCAGCAGCTTGGGGGGACTAGGCGGAGAGACCCAGTACTTC

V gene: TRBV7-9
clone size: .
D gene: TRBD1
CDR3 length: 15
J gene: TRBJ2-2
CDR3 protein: CASTHRGANTGELFF
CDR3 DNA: TGTGCCAGCACCCACAGGGGCGCGAACACCGGGGAGCTGTTTTTT

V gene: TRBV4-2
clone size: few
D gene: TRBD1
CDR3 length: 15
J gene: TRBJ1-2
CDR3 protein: CASSLDRALKYGYTF
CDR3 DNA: TGTGCCAGCTCCTTGGACAGGGCATTGAAGTATGGCTACACCTTC

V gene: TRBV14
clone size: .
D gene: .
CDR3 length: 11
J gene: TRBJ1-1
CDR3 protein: CASSPYSEAFF
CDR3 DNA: TGTGCCAGCAGCCCTTACAGTGAGGCTTTCTTT

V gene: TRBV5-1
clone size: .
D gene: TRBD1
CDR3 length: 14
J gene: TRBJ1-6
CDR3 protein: CASRPGTANSPLHF
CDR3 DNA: TGCGCCAGCAGGCCCGGGACAGCCAATTCACCCCTCCACTTT

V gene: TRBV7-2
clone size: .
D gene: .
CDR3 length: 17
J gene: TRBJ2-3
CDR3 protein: CASSLSPLGTHGDTQYF
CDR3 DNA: TGTGCCAGCAGCCTCTCCCCTCTCGGGACTCACGGAGATACGCAGTATTTT

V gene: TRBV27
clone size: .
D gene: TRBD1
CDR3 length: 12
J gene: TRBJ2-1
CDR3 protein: CASSFWQGAQFF
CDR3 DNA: TGTGCCAGCAGTTTTTGGCAGGGGGCCCAGTTCTTC

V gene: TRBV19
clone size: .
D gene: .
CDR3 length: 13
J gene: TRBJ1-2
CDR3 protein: CASNPGSAFGYTF
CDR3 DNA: TGTGCCAGTAACCCCGGGTCTGCCTTCGGCTACACCTTC

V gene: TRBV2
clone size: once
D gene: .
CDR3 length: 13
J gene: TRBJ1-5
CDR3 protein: CASTGSVGQPQHF
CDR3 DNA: TGTGCCAGCACAGGGTCCGTGGGTCAGCCCCAGCATTTT

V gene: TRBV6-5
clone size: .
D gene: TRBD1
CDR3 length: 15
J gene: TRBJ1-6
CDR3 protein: CASSYTGTGNSPLHF
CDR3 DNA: TGTGCCAGCAGTTACACCGGGACAGGGAATTCACCCCTCCACTTT

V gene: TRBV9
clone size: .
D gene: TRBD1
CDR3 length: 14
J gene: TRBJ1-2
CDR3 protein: CASSALTGFAGYTF
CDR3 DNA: TGTGCCAGCAGCGCCCTGACAGGGTTCGCGGGCTACACCTTC

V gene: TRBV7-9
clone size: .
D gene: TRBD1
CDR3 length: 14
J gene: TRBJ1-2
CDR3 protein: CASSYNRGRYGYTF
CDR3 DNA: TGTGCCAGCAGCTATAACAGGGGAAGGTATGGCTACACCTTC

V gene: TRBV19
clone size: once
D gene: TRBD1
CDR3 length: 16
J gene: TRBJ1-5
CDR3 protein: CASSMTGARSRQPQHF
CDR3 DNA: TGTGCCAGTAGTATGACAGGGGCCCGATCTCGGCAGCCCCAGCATTTT

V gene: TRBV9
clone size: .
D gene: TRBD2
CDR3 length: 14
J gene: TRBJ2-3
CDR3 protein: CASSLSGGRDTQYF
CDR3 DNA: TGTGCCAGCAGCCTTAGCGGGGGTCGGGATACGCAGTATTTT

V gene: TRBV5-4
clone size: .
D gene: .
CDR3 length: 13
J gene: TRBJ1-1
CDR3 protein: CASSKSADDEAFF
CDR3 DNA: TGTGCCAGCAGCAAATCCGCGGATGATGAAGCTTTCTTT

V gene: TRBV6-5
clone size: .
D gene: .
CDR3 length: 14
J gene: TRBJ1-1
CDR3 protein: CASSYSGSGTEAFF
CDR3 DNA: TGTGCCAGCAGTTACTCGGGGTCCGGGACAGAAGCTTTCTTT

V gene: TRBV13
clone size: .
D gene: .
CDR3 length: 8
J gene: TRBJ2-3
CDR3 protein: CASSPEYF
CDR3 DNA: TGTGCCAGCAGCCCGGAGTATTTT